This TCR beta chain was recovered during a study of PD-1 blockade in classical Hodgkin lymphoma. Broader study findings: Partial responders and progressors had significantly lower baseline TCR diversity.

Points on this clone: Antigen specificity is unknown.

Every patient experienced relapse after autologous stem cell transplantation, and brentuximab vedotin exposure varied. Sequencing used immunoSEQ multiplex PCR; TCRdb keeps in-frame clones, though not all of them. The sample has approximately 70,000 clones, about 92% seen once; the top ten hold approximately 8.1%. CDR3 size: 15 residues. Trimming stripped 2 bases from V and 0 bases from J, with 8 bases between. The V gene's germline CDR1 is WNHNN and CDR2 SYGVQD (reference sequence). The V and J genes are TRBV10-1 and TRBJ2-4; possibly TRBD2 for D (5 bases). This clonotype was obtained from a human donor with classical Hodgkin lymphoma. Specimen: peripheral blood mononuclear cells (PBMCs), collected at baseline. The DNA for the CDR3 is TGCGCCAGCAGTGAGCGGGGTCTAGCCAAAAACATTCAGTACTTC. Protein: CASSERGLAKNIQYF.